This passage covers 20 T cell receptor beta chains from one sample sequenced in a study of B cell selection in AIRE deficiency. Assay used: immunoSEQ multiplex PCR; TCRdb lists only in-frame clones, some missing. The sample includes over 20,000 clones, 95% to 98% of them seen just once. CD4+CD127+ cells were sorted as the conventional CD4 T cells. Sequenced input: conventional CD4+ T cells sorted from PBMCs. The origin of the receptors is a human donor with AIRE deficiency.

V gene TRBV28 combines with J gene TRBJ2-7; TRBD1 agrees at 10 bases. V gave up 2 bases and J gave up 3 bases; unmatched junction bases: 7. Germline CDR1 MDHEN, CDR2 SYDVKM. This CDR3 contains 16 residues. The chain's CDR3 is CASSLVVGTGDYEQYF. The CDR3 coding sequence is TGTGCCAGCAGTTTAGTGGTGGGGACAGGGGACTACGAGCAGTACTTC.

CDR3 sequence reads: CASSLDRGMTTEAFF. CDR3 DNA sequence: TGTGCCAGCAGCTTAGACCGGGGGATGACAACTGAAGCTTTCTTT. The chain has TRBV11-2 and TRBJ1-1, with D tentatively TRBD1 (5 bases). The length of the CDR3 is 15 residues. Germline CDR1 is SGHAT and CDR2 is FQNNGV. With 0 bases removed from V and 5 bases from J, the gap between germline ends came to 13 bases.

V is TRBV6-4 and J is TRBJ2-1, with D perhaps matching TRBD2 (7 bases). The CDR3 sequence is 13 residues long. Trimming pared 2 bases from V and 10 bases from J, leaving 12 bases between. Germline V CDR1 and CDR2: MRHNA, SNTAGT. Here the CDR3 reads CASSDEGGTEQFF. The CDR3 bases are TGTGCCAGCAGTGACGAGGGGGGGACAGAGCAGTTCTTC.

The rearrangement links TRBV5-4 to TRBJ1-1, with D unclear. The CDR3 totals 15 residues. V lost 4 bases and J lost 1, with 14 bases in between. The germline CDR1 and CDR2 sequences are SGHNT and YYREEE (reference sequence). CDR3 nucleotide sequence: TGTGCCAGCAGCGGTGTGTCTCCAGGGAACACTGAAGCTTTCTTT. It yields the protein CASSGVSPGNTEAFF. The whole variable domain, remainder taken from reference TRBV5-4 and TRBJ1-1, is ETGVTQSPTHLIKTRGQQVTLRCSSQSGHNTVSWYQQALGQGPQFIFQYYREEENGRGNFPPRFSGLQFPNYSSELNVNALELDDSALYLCASSGVSPGNTEAFFGQGTRLTVV.

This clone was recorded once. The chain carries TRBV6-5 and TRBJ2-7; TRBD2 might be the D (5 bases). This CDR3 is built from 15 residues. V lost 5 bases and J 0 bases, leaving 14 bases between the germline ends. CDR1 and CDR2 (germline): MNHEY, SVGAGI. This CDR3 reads CASSPSLSVSYEQYF. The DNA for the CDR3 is TGTGCCAGCAGTCCAAGTCTTAGCGTCTCCTACGAGCAGTACTTC.

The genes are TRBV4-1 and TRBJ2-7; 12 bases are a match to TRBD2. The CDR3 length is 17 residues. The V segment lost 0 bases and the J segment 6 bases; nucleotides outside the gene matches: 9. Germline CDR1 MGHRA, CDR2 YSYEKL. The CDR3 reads CASSQDLAGGFAREQYF. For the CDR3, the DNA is TGCGCCAGCAGCCAAGATCTAGCGGGAGGGTTTGCGCGCGAGCAGTACTTC.

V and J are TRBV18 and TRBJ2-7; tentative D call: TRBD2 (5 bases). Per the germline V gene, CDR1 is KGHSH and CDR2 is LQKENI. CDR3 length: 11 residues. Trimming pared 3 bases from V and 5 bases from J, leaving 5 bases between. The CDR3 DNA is TGTGCCAGCTCACCCGGGGACGAGCAGTACTTC. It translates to CASSPGDEQYF.

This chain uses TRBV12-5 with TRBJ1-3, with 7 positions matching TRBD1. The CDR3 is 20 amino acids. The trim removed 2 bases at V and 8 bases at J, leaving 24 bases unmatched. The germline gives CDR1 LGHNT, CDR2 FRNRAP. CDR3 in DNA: TGTGCTAGTGGTTTGATTGGGAAATTCTCCTTAGACAGGGAGGTGGACACCATATATTTT. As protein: CASGLIGKFSLDREVDTIYF.

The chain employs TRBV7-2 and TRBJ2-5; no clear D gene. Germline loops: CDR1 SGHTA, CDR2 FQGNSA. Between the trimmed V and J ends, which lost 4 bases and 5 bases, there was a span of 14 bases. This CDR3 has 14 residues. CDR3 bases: TGTGCCAGCAGCTACCGTCCCGGCCCGGAGACCCAGTACTTC. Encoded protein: CASSYRPGPETQYF.

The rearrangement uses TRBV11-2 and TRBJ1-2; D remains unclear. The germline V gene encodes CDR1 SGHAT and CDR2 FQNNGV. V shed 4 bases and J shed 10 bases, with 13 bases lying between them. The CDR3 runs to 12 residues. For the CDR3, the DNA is TGTGCCAGCAGCTCCGACCCAGACCCCTACACCTTC. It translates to CASSSDPDPYTF.

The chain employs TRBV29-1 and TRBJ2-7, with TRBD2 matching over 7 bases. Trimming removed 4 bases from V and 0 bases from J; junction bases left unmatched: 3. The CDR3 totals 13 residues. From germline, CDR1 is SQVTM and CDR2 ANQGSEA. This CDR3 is CSVGTRDSYEQYF. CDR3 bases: TGCAGCGTTGGGACTAGAGACTCCTACGAGCAGTACTTC.

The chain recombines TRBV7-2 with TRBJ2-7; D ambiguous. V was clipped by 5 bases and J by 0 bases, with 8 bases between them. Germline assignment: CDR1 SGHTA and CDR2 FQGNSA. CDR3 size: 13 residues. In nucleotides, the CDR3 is TGTGCCAGCAGCGTAGGGTTCTCCTACGAGCAGTACTTC. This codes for CASSVGFSYEQYF. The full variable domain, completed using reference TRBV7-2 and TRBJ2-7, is GAGVSQSPSNKVTEKGKDVELRCDPISGHTALYWYRQSLGQGLEFLIYFQGNSAPDKSGLPSDRFSAERTGGSVSTLTIQRTQQEDSAVYLCASSVGFSYEQYFGPGTRLTVT.

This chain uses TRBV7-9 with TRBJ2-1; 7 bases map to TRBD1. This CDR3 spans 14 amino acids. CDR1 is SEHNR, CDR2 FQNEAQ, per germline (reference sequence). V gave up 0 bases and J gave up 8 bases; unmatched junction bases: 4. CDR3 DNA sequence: TGTGCCAGCAGCTTAGCGACAGGGAGCTATGAGCAGTTCTTC. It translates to CASSLATGSYEQFF. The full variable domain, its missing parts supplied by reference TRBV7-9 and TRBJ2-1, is DTGVSQNPRHKITKRGQNVTFRCDPISEHNRLYWYRQTLGQGPEFLTYFQNEAQLEKSRLLSDRFSAERPKGSFSTLEIQRTEQGDSAMYLCASSLATGSYEQFFGPGTRLTVL.

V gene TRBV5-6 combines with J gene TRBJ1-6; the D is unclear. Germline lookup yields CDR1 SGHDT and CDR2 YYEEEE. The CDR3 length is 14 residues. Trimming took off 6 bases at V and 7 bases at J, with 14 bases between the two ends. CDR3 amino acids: CASTHGLRNSPLHF. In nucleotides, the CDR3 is TGTGCCAGCACCCACGGATTGAGGAATTCACCCCTCCACTTT.

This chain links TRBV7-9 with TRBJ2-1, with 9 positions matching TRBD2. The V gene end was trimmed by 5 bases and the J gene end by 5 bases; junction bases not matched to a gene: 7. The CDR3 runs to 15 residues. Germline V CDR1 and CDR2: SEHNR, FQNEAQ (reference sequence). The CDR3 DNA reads TGTGCCAGCAGCCCCCGACGGACTAGCGACAATGAGCAGTTCTTC. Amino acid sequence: CASSPRRTSDNEQFF.

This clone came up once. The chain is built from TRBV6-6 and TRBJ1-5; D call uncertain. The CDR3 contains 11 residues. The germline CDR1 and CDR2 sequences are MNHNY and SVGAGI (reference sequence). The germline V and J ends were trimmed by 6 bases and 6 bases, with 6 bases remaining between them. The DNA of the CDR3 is TGTGCCAGCAGCGCGGCTCAGCCCCAGCATTTT. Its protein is CASSAAQPQHF.

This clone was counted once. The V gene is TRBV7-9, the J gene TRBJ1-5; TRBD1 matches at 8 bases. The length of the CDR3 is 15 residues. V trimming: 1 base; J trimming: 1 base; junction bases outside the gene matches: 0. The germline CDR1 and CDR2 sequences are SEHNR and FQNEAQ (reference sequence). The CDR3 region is CASSLGTGSNQPQHF. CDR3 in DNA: TGTGCCAGCAGCTTAGGGACAGGGAGCAATCAGCCCCAGCATTTT.

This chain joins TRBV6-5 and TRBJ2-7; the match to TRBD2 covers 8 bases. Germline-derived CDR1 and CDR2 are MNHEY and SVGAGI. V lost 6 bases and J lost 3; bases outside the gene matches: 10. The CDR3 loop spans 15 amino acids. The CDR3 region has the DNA TGTGCCAGCAGCCCTTTTAGCGGGGTGGTCTACGAGCAGTACTTC. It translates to CASSPFSGVVYEQYF.

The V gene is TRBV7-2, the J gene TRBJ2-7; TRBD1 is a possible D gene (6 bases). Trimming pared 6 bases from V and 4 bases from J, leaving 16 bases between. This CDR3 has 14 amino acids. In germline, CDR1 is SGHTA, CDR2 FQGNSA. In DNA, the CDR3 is TGTGCCAGCAGTTCAGGGGCGGTTACATACGAGCAGTACTTC. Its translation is CASSSGAVTYEQYF.

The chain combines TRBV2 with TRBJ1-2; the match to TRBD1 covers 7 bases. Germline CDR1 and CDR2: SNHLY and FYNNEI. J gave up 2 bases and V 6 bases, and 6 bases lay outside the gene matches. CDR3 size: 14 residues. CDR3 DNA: TGTGCCAGCAGGAGGACAGGAGTAAACTATGGCTACACCTTC. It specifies CASRRTGVNYGYTF.